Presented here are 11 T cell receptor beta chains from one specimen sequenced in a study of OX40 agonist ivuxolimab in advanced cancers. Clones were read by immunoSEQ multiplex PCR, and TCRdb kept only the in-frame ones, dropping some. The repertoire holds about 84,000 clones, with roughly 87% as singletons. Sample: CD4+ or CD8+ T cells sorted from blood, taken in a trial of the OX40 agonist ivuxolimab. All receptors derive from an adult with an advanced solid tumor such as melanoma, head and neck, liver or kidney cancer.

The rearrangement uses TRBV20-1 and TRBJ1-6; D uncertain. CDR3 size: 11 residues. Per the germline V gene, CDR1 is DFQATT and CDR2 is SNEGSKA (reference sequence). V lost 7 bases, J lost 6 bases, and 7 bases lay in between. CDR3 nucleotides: TGCAGTGTACAGCCTAATTCACCCCTCCACTTT. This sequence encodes CSVQPNSPLHF.

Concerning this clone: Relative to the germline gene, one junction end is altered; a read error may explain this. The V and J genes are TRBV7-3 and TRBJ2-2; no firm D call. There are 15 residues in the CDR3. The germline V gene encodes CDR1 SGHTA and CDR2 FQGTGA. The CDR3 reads CASSLGGQNAGELFF. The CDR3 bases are TGTGCCAGCAGCTTAGGTGGGCAGAACGCCGGGGAGCTGTTTTTT.

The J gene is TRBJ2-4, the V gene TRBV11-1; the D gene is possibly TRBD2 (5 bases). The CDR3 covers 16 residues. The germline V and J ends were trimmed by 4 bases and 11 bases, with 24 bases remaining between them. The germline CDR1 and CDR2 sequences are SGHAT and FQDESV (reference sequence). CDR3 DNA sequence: TGTGCCAGCAGCTCACCATACGTTCGAGGGATCACCGTTCAGTACTTC. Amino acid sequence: CASSSPYVRGITVQYF. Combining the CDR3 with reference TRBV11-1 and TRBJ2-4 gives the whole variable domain EAEVAQSPRYKITEKSQAVAFWCDPISGHATLYWYRQILGQGPELLVQFQDESVVDDSQLPKDRFSAERLKGVDSTLKIQPAELGDSAMYLCASSSPYVRGITVQYFGAGTRLSVL.

Written as DNA, the CDR3 is TGTGCCAGCAGCTTTAGCCACACCGGGGAGCTGTTTTTT. Its protein product is CASSFSHTGELFF. The chain couples TRBV7-3 to TRBJ2-2; D is undetermined. The germline CDR1 and CDR2 sequences are SGHTA and FQGTGA. The V end lost 3 bases, the J end lost 3 bases, and 5 bases lay between the germline ends. CDR3 length: 13 residues.

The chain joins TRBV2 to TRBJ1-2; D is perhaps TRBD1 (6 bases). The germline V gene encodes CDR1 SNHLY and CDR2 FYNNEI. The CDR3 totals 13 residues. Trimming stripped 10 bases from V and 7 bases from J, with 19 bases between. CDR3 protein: CATQGSGVSGYTF. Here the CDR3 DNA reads TGTGCCACACAGGGTTCAGGCGTAAGTGGCTACACCTTC.

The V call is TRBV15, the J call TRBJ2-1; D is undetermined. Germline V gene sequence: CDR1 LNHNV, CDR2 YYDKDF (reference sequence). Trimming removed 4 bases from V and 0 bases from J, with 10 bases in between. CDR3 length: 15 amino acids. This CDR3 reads CATSTLGSSYNEQFF. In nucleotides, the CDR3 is TGTGCCACCAGCACGCTAGGAAGCTCCTACAATGAGCAGTTCTTC.

The CDR3 DNA follows: TGCGCCAGCAGCTCGGACAGGGATCAGCCCCAGCATTTT. Protein product: CASSSDRDQPQHF. The V gene is TRBV5-1, the J gene TRBJ1-5; TRBD1 matches at 8 bases. The junction had 1 base not matched to a gene; V was cut back by 3 bases and J by 5 bases. Germline CDR1 SGHRS, CDR2 YFSETQ. The CDR3 runs 13 residues.

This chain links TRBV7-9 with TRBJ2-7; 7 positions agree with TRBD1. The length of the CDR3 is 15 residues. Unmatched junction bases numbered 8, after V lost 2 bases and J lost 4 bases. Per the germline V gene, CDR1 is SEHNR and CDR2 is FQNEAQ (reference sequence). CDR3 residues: CASSLRGLPLYEQYF. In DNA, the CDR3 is TGTGCCAGCAGCTTAAGGGGGCTCCCCCTTTACGAGCAGTACTTC.

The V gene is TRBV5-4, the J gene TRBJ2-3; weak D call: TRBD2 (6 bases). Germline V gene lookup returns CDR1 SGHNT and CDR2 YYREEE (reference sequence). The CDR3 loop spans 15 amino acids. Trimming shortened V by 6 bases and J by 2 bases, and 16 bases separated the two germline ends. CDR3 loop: CASNPGGENTDTQYF. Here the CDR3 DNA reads TGTGCCAGCAACCCCGGAGGGGAGAACACAGATACGCAGTATTTT.

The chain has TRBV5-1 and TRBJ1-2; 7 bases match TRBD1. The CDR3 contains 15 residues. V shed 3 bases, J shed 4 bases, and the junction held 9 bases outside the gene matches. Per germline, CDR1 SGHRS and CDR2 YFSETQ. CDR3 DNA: TGCGCCAGCAGCTCGGGGGGGACAGAAGTCTATGGCTACACCTTC. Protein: CASSSGGTEVYGYTF.

CDR3 in amino acids: CASSAADRVGNTIYF. The CDR3 DNA reads TGTGCCAGCAGTGCTGCGGACAGGGTTGGAAACACCATATATTTT. The V gene is TRBV2, the J gene TRBJ1-3; TRBD1 matches 8 bases. After removal of 4 bases from V and 3 bases from J, the junction contained 5 bases not matched to a gene. The CDR3 runs to 15 residues. Germline loops: CDR1 SNHLY, CDR2 FYNNEI. Full variable domain (outside the CDR3, taken from reference TRBV2 and TRBJ1-3): EPEVTQTPSHQVTQMGQEVILRCVPISNHLYFYWYRQILGQKVEFLVSFYNNEISEKSEIFDDQFSVERPDGSNFTLKIRSTKLEDSAMYFCASSAADRVGNTIYFGEGSWLTVV.